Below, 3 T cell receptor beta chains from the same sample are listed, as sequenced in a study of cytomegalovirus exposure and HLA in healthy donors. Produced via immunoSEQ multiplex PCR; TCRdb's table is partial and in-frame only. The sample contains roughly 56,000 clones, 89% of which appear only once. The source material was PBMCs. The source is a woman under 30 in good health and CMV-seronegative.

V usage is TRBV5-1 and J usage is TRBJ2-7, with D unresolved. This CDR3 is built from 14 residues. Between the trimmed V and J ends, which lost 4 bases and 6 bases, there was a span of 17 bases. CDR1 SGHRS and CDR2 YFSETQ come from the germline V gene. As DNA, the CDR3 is TGCGCCAGCAGCCCGTCTGAGAGCGCCTCCGAGCAGTACTTC. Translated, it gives CASSPSESASEQYF.

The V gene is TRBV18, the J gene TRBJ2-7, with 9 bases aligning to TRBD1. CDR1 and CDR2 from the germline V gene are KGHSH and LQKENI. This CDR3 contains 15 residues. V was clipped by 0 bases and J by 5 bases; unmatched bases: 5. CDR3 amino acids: CASSPPSTGGNEQYF. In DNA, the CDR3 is TGTGCCAGCTCACCACCATCAACAGGGGGCAACGAGCAGTACTTC.

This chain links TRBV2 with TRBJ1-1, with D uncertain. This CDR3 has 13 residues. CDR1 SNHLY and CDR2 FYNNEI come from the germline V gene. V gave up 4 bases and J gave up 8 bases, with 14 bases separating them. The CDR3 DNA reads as TGTGCCAGCAGTGGCTCTACTTCTGCAGAAGCTTTCTTT. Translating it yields CASSGSTSAEAFF.